This T cell receptor (beta chain) was captured in a study of regulatory T cells in long-lasting Graves disease. The overall study: Less than 3 months of antithyroid drugs had been taken by newly diagnosed Graves' patients.

CDR3 size: 13 residues. Trimming removed 0 bases from V and 5 bases from J, with 4 bases in between. Germline CDR1 and CDR2: KGHDR and SFDVKD. Arm-PCR of CDR3 regions with iRepertoire HTBI primers generated TCR beta libraries. MiXCR was run by TCRdb on the multiplex PCR reads, yielding one entry per CDR3 protein. The sample lists more than 450,000 distinct CDR3 sequences; 15% to 20% were seen once. Regarding time point: newly diagnosed GD, antithyroid drugs for less than 3 months. PBMCs provided the RNA from which the TCR library was made. These data also formed part of another study, on T cells in Graves' hyperthyroidism and ophthalmopathy. Per that paper: HTBI primers drove first-round RT-PCR of the TCR CDR3.

This clonotype was sampled from a man in his forties with Graves disease. The starting material was peripheral blood mononuclear cells (PBMCs), obtained at new diagnosis, from a patient treated with antithyroid drugs. The chain joins TRBV24-1 to TRBJ2-1; no clear D gene. The CDR3 DNA reads TGTGCCACCAGTGATTTGGCGGACAATGAGCAGTTCTTC. This gives the protein CATSDLADNEQFF.